These 24 T cell receptor beta chains were sequenced from one sample in a study of blood T cell repertoires in COVID-19. Using immunoSEQ multiplex PCR, the repertoire was profiled, and TCRdb retains in-frame clones only, with some absent. The profile shows tens of thousands of clones, over 80% of them singletons. Sequencing was performed on peripheral blood. Receptors were obtained from a man aged 25 to 45 with COVID-19, enrolled during active disease.

V gene TRBV19 combines with J gene TRBJ2-1, with a weak D call TRBD1 (5 bases). The CDR3 totals 11 residues. Germline V gene data show CDR1 as LNHDA and CDR2 as SQIVND (reference sequence). CDR3 bases: TGTGTCCGTCATGTGGGGCATGAGCAGTTCTTC. As protein: CVRHVGHEQFF.

This chain connects TRBV27 to TRBJ1-1; D gene uncertain. V was trimmed by 5 bases and J by 3 bases, leaving 7 bases between them. The CDR3 length is 12 residues. The germline V gene has CDR1 MNHEY and CDR2 SMNVEV (reference sequence). The CDR3 nucleotides are TGTGCCAGCAGTCCTCTTCACACTGAAGCTTTCTTT. Residues: CASSPLHTEAFF.

The chain carries TRBV29-1 and TRBJ1-1; 9 bases are shared with TRBD1. V trimming: 4 bases; J trimming: 3 bases; junction bases outside the gene matches: 6. Germline-derived CDR1 and CDR2 are SQVTM and ANQGSEA. This CDR3 has 14 amino acids. DNA for the CDR3: TGCAGCGTTGTTGGGGGACAGGGCGACACTGAAGCTTTCTTT. It codes for CSVVGGQGDTEAFF.

The rearrangement uses TRBV3-1 (or the pseudogene TRBV3-2) and TRBJ2-7; 9 positions agree with TRBD1. The CDR3 loop spans 15 amino acids. Germline CDR1 is LGHDT and CDR2 is YNNKEL (reference sequence). Germline trimming cut 5 bases from V and 5 bases from J; bases unmatched to any gene: 10. The CDR3 DNA is TGTGCCAGCAGCTCTGAGGACAGGGGTTTCCACGAGCAGTACTTC. Residues: CASSSEDRGFHEQYF.

This clone has just a few counts. V gene TRBV2 combines with J gene TRBJ1-1; maybe TRBD1 (5 bases). The V end was cut by 3 bases, the J end by 3 bases, with 17 bases between. CDR1 and CDR2 (germline): SNHLY, FYNNEI. This CDR3 region has 16 residues. Written as DNA, the CDR3 is TGTGCCAGCAGTGACATAGGTTTTCTAGGGGACACTGAAGCTTTCTTT. Residues: CASSDIGFLGDTEAFF.

The chain carries TRBV6-5 and TRBJ2-7; 10 positions agree with TRBD1. The germline V gene encodes CDR1 MNHEY and CDR2 SVGAGI. This CDR3 has 14 residues. V lost 6 bases, J lost 2 bases, and 4 bases stayed unmatched. CDR3 in DNA: TGTGCCAGCAGCACCGGGACAGGGGCCTACGAGCAGTACTTC. This codes for CASSTGTGAYEQYF.

This clone was recorded once. This chain uses TRBV2 with TRBJ1-5; TRBD1 might be the D (6 bases). With 7 bases removed from V and 4 bases from J, the gap between germline ends came to 8 bases. CDR1 is SNHLY, CDR2 FYNNEI, per germline. The CDR3 has 12 amino acids. The CDR3 spells CASNQGNQPQHF. Written as DNA, the CDR3 is TGTGCCAGCAACCAGGGGAATCAGCCCCAGCATTTT. The full variable domain, its missing parts supplied by reference TRBV2 and TRBJ1-5, is EPEVTQTPSHQVTQMGQEVILRCVPISNHLYFYWYRQILGQKVEFLVSFYNNEISEKSEIFDDQFSVERPDGSNFTLKIRSTKLEDSAMYFCASNQGNQPQHFGDGTRLSIL.

The chain uses TRBV27 and TRBJ2-7; D call uncertain. The CDR3 is 14 residues long. The V end lost 3 bases, the J end lost 1 base, and 10 bases lay between the germline ends. Germline V gene data show CDR1 as MNHEY and CDR2 as SMNVEV (reference sequence). The CDR3, as DNA: TGTGCCAGCAGTTTGAACCGGGTGTCCTACGAGCAGTACTTC. Translating gives CASSLNRVSYEQYF.

The chain employs TRBV9 and TRBJ2-7; no definite D call. Trimming took 4 bases from V and 7 from J, leaving 21 bases between them. From germline, CDR1 is SGDLS and CDR2 YYNGEE. The length of the CDR3 is 15 residues. CDR3 sequence: CASSLDGDGSIEQYF. The CDR3 region has the DNA TGTGCCAGCAGCCTCGACGGAGACGGGTCTATTGAGCAGTACTTC.

The J gene is TRBJ1-1, the V gene TRBV7-9; 7 nucleotides agree with TRBD1. Losses at the gene ends were 2 bases for V and 3 bases for J; bases not matched to a gene: 6. The CDR3 is 15 amino acids. Germline CDR1 and CDR2: SEHNR and FQNEAQ (reference sequence). The chain's CDR3 is CASSLTPGQYTEAFF. The CDR3 DNA is TGTGCCAGCAGCTTAACCCCGGGACAGTACACTGAAGCTTTCTTT. The full variable domain, its missing parts supplied by reference TRBV7-9 and TRBJ1-1, is DTGVSQNPRHKITKRGQNVTFRCDPISEHNRLYWYRQTLGQGPEFLTYFQNEAQLEKSRLLSDRFSAERPKGSFSTLEIQRTEQGDSAMYLCASSLTPGQYTEAFFGQGTRLTVV.

The V call is TRBV5-1, the J call TRBJ2-3; tentative D call: TRBD1 (6 bases). V lost 3 bases, J lost 1 base, and 9 bases lay in between. Germline CDR1 reads SGHRS; CDR2 reads YFSETQ. The CDR3 has 14 amino acids. CDR3 amino acids: CASSSWTGTDTQYF. DNA for the CDR3: TGCGCCAGCAGCTCGTGGACAGGCACAGATACGCAGTATTTT.

This rearrangement joins TRBV11-3 to TRBJ2-7, with TRBD2 identical over 14 bases. This CDR3 is built from 15 residues. V gave up 4 bases and J gave up 5 bases; unmatched junction bases: 4. Germline CDR1 and CDR2: SGHNT and YENEEA. The CDR3 is CASSSGLAGADEQYF. CDR3 bases: TGTGCCAGCAGCTCGGGACTAGCGGGAGCAGACGAGCAGTACTTC.

The chain links TRBV4-1 to TRBJ2-1; 7 positions agree with TRBD2. V was pared by 1 base and J by 5 bases, with 5 bases of the junction left unmatched. The CDR3 is made up of 15 amino acids. Germline assignment: CDR1 MGHRA and CDR2 YSYEKL. CDR3 protein: CASSQVGRGNNEQFF. The CDR3 nucleotides are TGCGCCAGCAGCCAAGTTGGGAGGGGAAACAATGAGCAGTTCTTC.

The genes are TRBV7-9 and TRBJ1-5, with D possibly matching TRBD1 (5 bases). The CDR3 spans 14 residues. V lost 2 bases, J lost 3 bases, and 8 bases lay in between. Per germline, CDR1 SEHNR and CDR2 FQNEAQ (reference sequence). CDR3 protein: CASSLQGSNQPQHF. The CDR3 nucleotides read TGTGCCAGCAGCTTACAGGGTTCCAATCAGCCCCAGCATTTT.

This chain joins TRBV4-1 and TRBJ1-6; D ambiguous. Trimming removed 0 bases at V and 7 bases at J, with 7 bases between. Germline V gene data show CDR1 as MGHRA and CDR2 as YSYEKL. The CDR3 has 14 residues. The CDR3 region is CASSQDWENSPLHF. The CDR3, as DNA: TGCGCCAGCAGCCAAGATTGGGAGAATTCACCCCTCCACTTT.

The chain combines TRBV9 with TRBJ1-2; D may be TRBD1 (5 bases). The V end was cut by 4 bases, the J end by 1 base, with 23 bases between. Per germline, CDR1 SGDLS and CDR2 YYNGEE. This CDR3 spans 18 amino acids. CDR3 sequence: CASSPPLTETGVNYGYTF. CDR3 DNA: TGTGCCAGCAGCCCTCCCCTGACAGAGACGGGCGTTAACTATGGCTACACCTTC.

This chain links TRBV19 with TRBJ1-4, with 7 bases matching TRBD1. V was pared by 9 bases and J by 6 bases, with 13 bases of the junction left unmatched. The CDR3 covers 15 residues. Germline V lookup: CDR1 LNHDA, CDR2 SQIVND (reference sequence). DNA for the CDR3: TGTGCCAGCGGCCAAAGGACAGGACTGGATGAAAAACTGTTTTTT. Amino acids: CASGQRTGLDEKLFF.

V usage is TRBV6-5 and J usage is TRBJ1-4; D may be TRBD1 (5 bases). The CDR3 runs 13 residues. Germline V gives CDR1 MNHEY, CDR2 SVGAGI. V lost 6 bases, J lost 6 bases, and 11 bases lay in between. The CDR3 region is CASSGLRDEKLFF. CDR3 bases: TGTGCCAGCAGCGGGCTCAGGGATGAAAAACTGTTTTTT.

This clone was detected only a few times. The rearrangement links TRBV30 to TRBJ1-1, with TRBD1 identical over 10 bases. Germline trimming cut 7 bases from V and 0 bases from J; bases unmatched to any gene: 8. Germline V gives CDR1 GTSNPN, CDR2 SVGIG (reference sequence). There are 15 residues in the CDR3. The CDR3 loop is CASPKGQGLNTEAFF. The CDR3 nucleotides are TGTGCCTCCCCCAAGGGACAGGGGTTGAACACTGAAGCTTTCTTT. Complete variable domain (other parts from reference TRBV30 and TRBJ1-1): SQTIHQWPATLVQPVGSPLSLECTVEGTSNPNLYWYRQAAGRGLQLLFYSVGIGQISSEVPQNLSASRPQDRQFILSSKKLLLSDSGFYLCASPKGQGLNTEAFFGQGTRLTVV.

This clone was observed a few times. The chain carries TRBV12-3 or TRBV12-4 and TRBJ1-3; D unresolved. CDR3 length: 12 residues. Trimming took 1 base from V and 8 from J, leaving 6 bases between them. The CDR3 protein is CASSLVRDTIYF. DNA for the CDR3: TGTGCCAGCAGTTTAGTTAGAGACACCATATATTTT.

The chain links TRBV3-1 (or the pseudogene TRBV3-2) to TRBJ1-4; D may be TRBD1 (5 bases). This CDR3 spans 19 amino acids. Trimming removed 0 bases at V and 4 bases at J, with 21 bases between. Germline V lookup: CDR1 LGHDT, CDR2 YNNKEL (reference sequence). The CDR3 DNA is TGTGCCAGCAGCCAAGATCGAACAGGCCCAAAAAGTAATAATGAAAAACTGTTTTTT. It translates to CASSQDRTGPKSNNEKLFF.

V usage is TRBV2 and J usage is TRBJ1-1; no clear D. V dropped 8 bases and J dropped 5 bases, with 12 bases sitting between them. CDR3 size: 12 residues. Germline values: CDR1 SNHLY, CDR2 FYNNEI. In nucleotides, the CDR3 is TGTGCCAGCTGGCGCAGAGCGACTGAAGCTTTCTTT. Its translation: CASWRRATEAFF.

This chain links TRBV6-2 or TRBV6-3 with TRBJ1-1; D is unresolved. The CDR3 length is 16 residues. The ends were cut back, 2 bases at V and 3 bases at J, with 16 bases in the middle. Germline CDR1 MNHEY, CDR2 SVGEGT. The CDR3 reads CASSYLPFEGDTEAFF. The DNA for the CDR3 is TGTGCCAGCAGTTACCTCCCGTTTGAGGGTGACACTGAAGCTTTCTTT.

The chain joins TRBV10-1 to TRBJ1-5, with D unresolved. The CDR3 consists of 14 residues. V was clipped by 7 bases and J by 7 bases, with 17 bases between them. CDR1 WNHNN and CDR2 SYGVQD come from the germline V gene (reference sequence). DNA of the CDR3: TGCGCCAGCAACCAAGTACGGGAATACCAGCCCCAGCATTTT. Amino acid sequence: CASNQVREYQPQHF.